The entry below describes one TCR beta chain. The CDR3 sequence is 14 residues long. Germline V gene sequence: CDR1 KGHSH, CDR2 LQKENI. V lost 2 bases, J lost 9 bases, and 9 bases stayed unmatched. The sample belongs to a study of blood T cell repertoires in COVID-19. Overall study context: COVID-19 samples collected from the United States, Italy and Spain covered acute and convalescent phases. PBMCs, B-cell-depleted T cells, or T cells were the source of the cDNA or gDNA that made up the material.

Assay used: immunoSEQ multiplex PCR; TCRdb lists only in-frame clones, some missing. The profile shows about 200,000 clones, roughly 87% of them singletons. The chain uses TRBV18 and TRBJ2-7; TRBD1 aligns across 8 bases. The sequenced sample consisted of peripheral blood. This sequence originates from a man aged 55 to 70 with active or convalescent COVID-19. CDR3 loop: CASSPGTGSAGQYF. CDR3 DNA: TGTGCCAGCTCACCAGGGACAGGATCCGCCGGGCAGTACTTC. The full variable domain, completed using reference TRBV18 and TRBJ2-7, is NAGVMQNPRHLVRRRGQEARLRCSPMKGHSHVYWYRQLPEEGLKFMVYLQKENIIDESGMPKERFSAEFPKEGPSILRIQQVVRGDSAAYFCASSPGTGSAGQYFGPGTRLTVT.